This TCR beta chain derives from a study of blood T cell repertoires in COVID-19. The overall study: Acute and convalescent COVID-19 samples came from the United States, Italy and Spain. Nucleic acid was either cDNA or gDNA, and it came from T cells, B-cell-depleted T cells, or PBMCs.

This CDR3 contains 14 residues. Looked up from germline, CDR1 is LGHNA and CDR2 is YNFKEQ. The V end was cut by 0 bases, the J end by 10 bases, with 15 bases between. As originally analysed: Reference gene primers were amplified, and this amplification served to estimate nucleated cell counts. Sequencing used immunoSEQ multiplex PCR; TCRdb keeps in-frame clones, though not all of them. V, J and clone size are those of that table, while D and trimming were read from the DNA. The table lists approximately 90,000 clones, about 88% of them singletons. Sequences were obtained from peripheral blood. This chain links TRBV4-2 with TRBJ1-1; maybe TRBD1 (5 bases). The source of this sequence is a man aged 60 to 69 with acute or convalescent COVID-19. The CDR3 region has the DNA TGTGCCAGCAGCCAAGATAACGCGGGGCGGGGAGCTTTCTTT. Translating gives CASSQDNAGRGAFF.